One T cell receptor beta chain is described in this entry. Its target antigen remains unknown. Nothing much larger sits one base from this clone, and base qualities are not available. The sample's time point label, decoded: cells obtained before transplantation from donor or recipient. CD3+CD4+ and CD3+CD8+ populations were FACS-sorted from unstimulated pre-transplant donor and recipient cells taken from spleen or lymph nodes. This record comes from a study of graft-versus-host responses after intestinal transplantation (dated by TCRdb to about 2021). Regarding the study in general: The transplants that recipients received were multivisceral, liver-intestinal, or isolated intestinal. Every recipient was given anti-thymocyte globulin induction, then maintenance tacrolimus and steroids for about 3 years. After intestinal transplantation, graft-versus-host and host-versus-graft alloreactive T cell clones were followed in the graft, circulation and bone marrow using bulk TCR-beta CDR3 sequencing. Alloreactive clones were identified by sequencing pre-transplant mixed lymphocyte reaction products and comparing these products with unstimulated pre-transplant donor and recipient T cells. Of the 20 to 30 intestinal transplant recipients enrolled in the cohort, one of whom was a retransplant, 3 patients without pretransplant specimens were excluded. Donor T cell macrochimerism was defined as a peak of at least 4% donor T cells among recipient peripheral blood mononuclear cells. Samples from three later patients were sequenced in-house on an Illumina MiSeq with MiXCR processing rather than by the commercial service.

The CDR3 spans 15 residues, from the cysteine through the phenylalanine. Only CDR3 DNA is held: 45 bases, read in frame from base 1. V has 5 bases trimmed and J has 4 bases trimmed; junction bases matching no gene number 10. Per the germline V gene, MNHEY is the CDR1 and SVGAGI is the CDR2. Library creation used the immunoSEQ multiplex PCR assay. For most patients, genomic DNA was isolated with the Qiagen DNeasy Blood and Tissue Kit and sent frozen to Adaptive Biotechnologies for TCR sequencing. For most patients, high-throughput TCR-beta CDR3 sequencing of genomic DNA was performed by Adaptive Biotechnologies. Per the source publication's procedure: TCR sequencing data were retrieved from Adaptive's ImmunoSEQ software for around 19 patients, whereas three other patients were processed with MiXCR and VDJtools. To correct CD4 versus CD8 sorting errors, any sequence found in both subsets at a frequency ratio below 5:1 was removed. CDR3 nucleotide sequences shared between donor and recipient were removed because their origin could not be assigned. At least 2-fold expansion over unstimulated cells and a minimum CFSE-low frequency of 0.002% (template counts) or 0.001% (read counts) were required for clones to be classified as alloreactive. Clones detected in sequenced pre-transplant spleen, lymph node, or MLR CFSE-low populations of the donor or recipient were defined as mappable. The cumulative frequency of alloreactive clones was calculated as a percentage of all sequences, weighted by copy number. As stored in TCRdb, this immuneACCESS dataset retains in-frame rearrangements with V and J assigned. A fraction of the clones does not appear; measured against another copy, unresolved V genes explain less than half of the discrepancy, and the remainder lacks a known reason. The V and J calls and clone size are taken from that table; D and trimming were inferred from the DNA. The sample contains about 93,000 clones, 90% to 95% of them found a single time. Around 0.49% of the sample is taken by the ten largest.

Findings and caveats that apply to the study as a whole: Early after transplant, peak levels of circulating GvH clones were associated with declines in HvG clones. The relatively low number and heterogeneity of intestinal transplant patients limited the conclusions. GvH clones turned up in recipient bone marrow, with some appearing earlier in ileal mucosa or blood, a pattern consistent with an intestinal mucosal origin. High GvH to HvG T cell clonal ratios were observed in the allografts of patients with donor T cell macrochimerism.

This clonotype originated in a human donor who received an intestinal transplant. This receptor chain uses TRBV6-5 and TRBJ1-2; 7 nucleotides in the junction match TRBD1. The material was unstimulated CD8+ T cells sorted from spleen or lymph node cells, obtained before intestinal transplant. CDR3 reads: CASSQPGQSAYGYTF. The nucleotide sequence reads TGTGCCAGCAGTCAACCGGGACAGTCTGCCTATGGCTACACCTTC.